This note documents a single T cell receptor (beta chain) sequence. Its antigen is currently unknown. PCR primers comprised 60 Vbeta and 13 Jbeta primers. TCRdb's copy holds only in-frame clones and misses some; the assay was immunoSEQ multiplex PCR. The top ten clones hold 0.22% of a sample with a few hundred thousand clones, 70% to 80% of them seen once. The sample belongs to a study of cytomegalovirus exposure and HLA in healthy donors. Trimming took 7 bases from V and 3 from J; bases not matched to a gene: 9. Per the germline V gene, CDR1 is MNHNY and CDR2 is SVGAGI (reference sequence). The CDR3 totals 14 residues. General observations from the study: Analyzed later, most CMV-associated TCR beta chains appeared HLA-restricted. CMV serostatus was the only recorded immune exposure for donors. A cluster of highly shared sequence variants was likely a sequencing artifact. With high specificity and sensitivity, the classifier reportedly diagnosed cytomegalovirus status.

The chain has TRBV6-6 and TRBJ2-7; 7 bases match TRBD2. This receptor was obtained from a girl aged 2-10 years in good health and CMV-seronegative. The sequenced sample was PBMCs. The CDR3 loop is CASTTGGRGYEQYF. CDR3 nucleotides: TGTGCCAGCACCACGGGCGGGAGAGGCTACGAGCAGTACTTC.